One and the same sample provided the 21 T cell receptor beta chains below, sequenced in a study of blood T cell repertoires in COVID-19. Profiling relied on immunoSEQ multiplex PCR, and the TCRdb table lists in-frame clones only, not all of them. The sample holds 200,000 to 300,000 clones, approximately 89% seen once. The source material was PBMCs or T cells enriched from blood (not recorded which). The receptors derive from a woman aged 40-49 years with acute COVID-19.

The CDR3 sequence: CASSLPGQARGGYTF. In DNA form, the CDR3 reads TGTGCCAGCAGCTTACCGGGACAGGCTAGAGGGGGCTACACCTTC. The rearrangement links TRBV7-9 to TRBJ1-2; 8 bases map to TRBD1. This CDR3 region has 15 residues. Germline CDR1 and CDR2: SEHNR and FQNEAQ (reference sequence). Trimming removed 2 bases from V and 8 bases from J; junction bases left unmatched: 10.

This rearrangement joins TRBV15 to TRBJ2-3; 7 positions match TRBD2. The CDR3 loop spans 16 amino acids. Germline trimming cut 2 bases from V and 0 bases from J; bases unmatched to any gene: 5. CDR1 LNHNV and CDR2 YYDKDF come from the germline V gene (reference sequence). In DNA form, the CDR3 reads TGTGCCACCAGCAGACCAGCGGGACCTAGCACAGATACGCAGTATTTT. Its protein product is CATSRPAGPSTDTQYF.

J is TRBJ1-3 and V is TRBV3-1 (or the pseudogene TRBV3-2); 9 nucleotides align to TRBD1. Trimming removed 6 bases from V and 3 bases from J; junction bases left unmatched: 3. CDR1 and CDR2 from the germline V gene are LGHDT and YNNKEL (reference sequence). The CDR3 spans 14 residues. The CDR3 here is CASRQGAYGNTIYF. CDR3 in DNA: TGTGCCAGCAGACAGGGGGCTTATGGAAACACCATATATTTT.

The chain joins TRBV6-5 to TRBJ1-4; 12 bases are shared with TRBD1. Trimming took 8 bases from V and 9 from J; bases not matched to a gene: 4. CDR3 length equals 13 residues. From germline, CDR1 is MNHEY and CDR2 SVGAGI. CDR3 bases: TGTGCCAGCGGGGACAGGGGGCTTAAAAAACTGTTTTTT. Translated, it gives CASGDRGLKKLFF.

V is TRBV7-9 and J is TRBJ1-2; 9 bases align to TRBD1. The CDR3 covers 16 residues. Trimming took 1 base from V and 2 from J; bases not matched to a gene: 5. CDR1 and CDR2 from the germline V gene are SEHNR and FQNEAQ (reference sequence). The CDR3, as DNA: TGTGCCAGCAGCTTAGAAAACAGGGGGCCGAACTATGGCTACACCTTC. Amino acids: CASSLENRGPNYGYTF. Full variable domain (rest looked up from reference TRBV7-9 and TRBJ1-2): DTGVSQNPRHKITKRGQNVTFRCDPISEHNRLYWYRQTLGQGPEFLTYFQNEAQLEKSRLLSDRFSAERPKGSFSTLEIQRTEQGDSAMYLCASSLENRGPNYGYTFGSGTRLTVV.

The rearrangement links TRBV27 to TRBJ2-1, with D maybe TRBD2 (6 bases). From germline, CDR1 is MNHEY and CDR2 SMNVEV (reference sequence). V shed 0 bases and J shed 0 bases, with 18 bases lying between them. CDR3 length: 19 amino acids. CDR3 DNA: TGTGCCAGCAGTTTATCTATTTTATTTCACGGGAGCTCCTACAATGAGCAGTTCTTC. Encoded protein: CASSLSILFHGSSYNEQFF.

The V call is TRBV5-4, the J call TRBJ1-2; maybe TRBD1 (5 bases). The CDR3 covers 18 residues. V dropped 0 bases and J dropped 0 bases, with 18 bases sitting between them. Looked up from germline, CDR1 is SGHNT and CDR2 is YYREEE (reference sequence). CDR3 nucleotide sequence: TGTGCCAGCAGCTTGGGGGGCGCCCAGGGCCCCCCTAACTATGGCTACACCTTC. As protein: CASSLGGAQGPPNYGYTF.

This clone showed up just once. The gene calls are TRBV7-9 and TRBJ2-1, with 13 bases that match TRBD2. V lost 5 bases, J lost 6 bases, and 4 bases stayed unmatched. Germline CDR1 SEHNR, CDR2 FQNEAQ (reference sequence). The CDR3 is made up of 15 amino acids. Written as DNA, the CDR3 is TGTGCCAGCAGCCCACTAGCGGGAGGGCCCAATGAGCAGTTCTTC. Translation: CASSPLAGGPNEQFF. Combining the CDR3 with reference TRBV7-9 and TRBJ2-1 gives the whole variable domain DTGVSQNPRHKITKRGQNVTFRCDPISEHNRLYWYRQTLGQGPEFLTYFQNEAQLEKSRLLSDRFSAERPKGSFSTLEIQRTEQGDSAMYLCASSPLAGGPNEQFFGPGTRLTVL.

The V gene is TRBV5-6, the J gene TRBJ2-3, with 8 bases aligning to TRBD1. This CDR3 contains 14 residues. CDR1 is SGHDT, CDR2 YYEEEE, per germline. With 3 bases clipped from V and 4 bases from J, the junction kept 4 bases outside the gene matches. The CDR3 bases are TGTGCCAGCAGCTCATTGACAGGGGCAGATACGCAGTATTTT. Protein: CASSSLTGADTQYF.

The chain uses TRBV11-2 and TRBJ2-7; D is possibly TRBD2 (6 bases). With 1 base removed from V and 9 bases from J, the gap between germline ends came to 10 bases. The CDR3 contains 12 residues. The V gene's germline CDR1 is SGHAT and CDR2 FQNNGV. The CDR3 protein is CASSLVPGVQYV. Written as DNA, the CDR3 is TGTGCCAGCAGCTTAGTTCCGGGGGTGCAGTACGTC.

This chain uses TRBV4-2 with TRBJ2-1; D is perhaps TRBD2 (6 bases). Trimming stripped 7 bases from V and 5 bases from J, with 15 bases between. Germline V gene data show CDR1 as LGHNA and CDR2 as YNFKEQ. CDR3 length: 14 amino acids. CDR3 sequence: CASTRLVGNNEQFF. In DNA, the CDR3 is TGTGCCAGCACCCGACTAGTGGGGAACAATGAGCAGTTCTTC.

The chain has TRBV12-2 and TRBJ2-6; the listed D gene, TRBD2, was not tested against the DNA. TRBV12-2 is annotated as a pseudogene. This CDR3 region has 15 residues. The CDR3 DNA is TGTGCAAGTCGCTTTAGGAGGTCTGGGGCCAACGTCCTGACTTTC. Its translation is CASRFRRSGANVLTF.

This CDR3 reads CASSAQTGWGTQYF. DNA of the CDR3: TGTGCCAGCAGCGCCCAGACAGGGTGGGGGACCCAGTACTTC. This sequence joins TRBV9 and TRBJ2-5, with TRBD1 matching 7 bases. Germline V gene data show CDR1 as SGDLS and CDR2 as YYNGEE. V trimming: 3 bases; J trimming: 7 bases; junction bases outside the gene matches: 9. The CDR3 is 14 amino acids.

This rearrangement joins TRBV4-1 to TRBJ2-3, with a tentative D call TRBD2 (5 bases). The CDR3 extends over 14 amino acids. Trimming removed 2 bases from V and 2 bases from J, with 8 bases in between. CDR1 is MGHRA, CDR2 YSYEKL, per germline. The CDR3 spells CASSQIANTDTQYF. As DNA, the CDR3 is TGCGCCAGCAGCCAAATAGCGAACACAGATACGCAGTATTTT.

The chain employs TRBV6-5 and TRBJ1-1; 9 bases line up with TRBD1. This CDR3 contains 15 residues. CDR1 is MNHEY, CDR2 SVGAGI, per germline. Losses at the gene ends were 3 bases for V and 7 bases for J; bases not matched to a gene: 9. The CDR3 loop is CASSYGDRVVVEAFF. In DNA, the CDR3 is TGTGCCAGCAGTTATGGGGACAGGGTTGTCGTTGAAGCTTTCTTT.

This clone has just a few counts. CDR3 in DNA: TGTGCCAGCAGCAAATTGGGACTGGCGGGGATCGGTGACCAAGAGACCCAGTACTTC. As protein: CASSKLGLAGIGDQETQYF. The rearrangement uses TRBV21-1 and TRBJ2-5; the table's TRBD2 call for D was not verified on the DNA. TRBV21-1 counts as a pseudogene. The CDR3 totals 19 residues.

This clone was seen once. V usage is TRBV7-6 and J usage is TRBJ2-3; tentative D call: TRBD1 (6 bases). CDR3 length equals 13 residues. With 5 bases removed from V and 1 base from J, the gap between germline ends came to 7 bases. Germline V gives CDR1 SGHVS, CDR2 FNYEAQ. The CDR3 is CASSRQGTDTQYF. The CDR3 nucleotides read TGTGCCAGCAGCCGACAGGGCACAGATACGCAGTATTTT. The whole variable domain, filled in from reference TRBV7-6 and TRBJ2-3, reads GAGVSQSPRYKVTKRGQDVALRCDPISGHVSLYWYRQALGQGPEFLTYFNYEAQQDKSGLPNDRFSAERPEGSISTLTIQRTEQRDSAMYRCASSRQGTDTQYFGPGTRLTVL.

The CDR3 DNA sequence: TGTGCCAGCAGCCATGACAGGGGGCGAACCGGGGAGCTGTTTTTT. Protein sequence: CASSHDRGRTGELFF. The gene calls are TRBV5-4 and TRBJ2-2, with 10 bases aligning to TRBD1. Germline CDR1 is SGHNT and CDR2 is YYREEE (reference sequence). Trimming removed 4 bases from V and 5 bases from J; junction bases left unmatched: 5. CDR3 length equals 15 residues.

The CDR3 is CASSPLAGNEQFF. CDR3 bases: TGTGCCAGCAGCCCCCTAGCGGGCAATGAGCAGTTCTTC. The chain couples TRBV3-1 (or the pseudogene TRBV3-2) to TRBJ2-1; 8 nucleotides line up with TRBD2. V was pared by 4 bases and J by 6 bases, with 2 bases of the junction left unmatched. CDR1 LGHDT and CDR2 YNNKEL come from the germline V gene (reference sequence). The CDR3 consists of 13 residues.

This sequence joins TRBV30 and TRBJ2-4; 10 nucleotides match TRBD1. The CDR3 extends over 11 amino acids. With 5 bases clipped from V and 8 bases from J, the junction kept 0 bases outside the gene matches. Per germline, CDR1 GTSNPN and CDR2 SVGIG (reference sequence). The CDR3 DNA reads as TGTGCCTGGGGACAGGGGGACATTCAGTACTTC. Its protein is CAWGQGDIQYF.

This clone was counted many times. The V gene is TRBV2, the J gene TRBJ2-7, with 8 bases identical to TRBD1. This CDR3 has 14 residues. Losses at the gene ends were 9 bases for V and 2 bases for J; bases not matched to a gene: 9. Germline CDR1 is SNHLY and CDR2 is FYNNEI. CDR3 DNA sequence: TGTGCCAGTGAGGACAGGGACCCTCCCTACGAGCAGTACTTC. Its protein is CASEDRDPPYEQYF. Supplemented by reference TRBV2 and TRBJ2-7, the full variable domain reads EPEVTQTPSHQVTQMGQEVILRCVPISNHLYFYWYRQILGQKVEFLVSFYNNEISEKSEIFDDQFSVERPDGSNFTLKIRSTKLEDSAMYFCASEDRDPPYEQYFGPGTRLTVT.